This T cell receptor (beta chain) is from a study of cytomegalovirus exposure and HLA in healthy donors. At the level of the study: Around 80 million unique TCR sequences came from HLA-typed donors in an early release.

PCR primers comprised 60 Vbeta and 13 Jbeta primers. The protocol was immunoSEQ multiplex PCR, while the TCRdb copy is restricted to in-frame clones and leaves out a portion. The sample has about 130,000 clones, 60% to 85% seen once. The CDR3 contains 14 residues. CDR1 is SGHTA, CDR2 FQGNSA, per germline. Trimming took off 0 bases at V and 7 bases at J, with 10 bases between the two ends. About this clone: The antigen is undetermined.

Study results and caveats: Association of a missense DCLRE1C variant with TCR beta V- and J-gene trimming was reported in a later analysis. The listing of roughly 160 TCR beta chains classed them as cytomegalovirus-associated. For presence/absence analyses, sequencing depth was assumed to be roughly uniform across donors.

This chain uses TRBV7-2 with TRBJ2-4; D perhaps matches TRBD2 (5 bases). The TCR originated in a woman in her thirties or forties in good health and CMV-seronegative. The sample consisted of PBMCs. CDR3 in amino acids: CASSLAGRGNIQYF. The CDR3 DNA reads as TGTGCCAGCAGCTTAGCGGGGAGAGGGAACATTCAGTACTTC.